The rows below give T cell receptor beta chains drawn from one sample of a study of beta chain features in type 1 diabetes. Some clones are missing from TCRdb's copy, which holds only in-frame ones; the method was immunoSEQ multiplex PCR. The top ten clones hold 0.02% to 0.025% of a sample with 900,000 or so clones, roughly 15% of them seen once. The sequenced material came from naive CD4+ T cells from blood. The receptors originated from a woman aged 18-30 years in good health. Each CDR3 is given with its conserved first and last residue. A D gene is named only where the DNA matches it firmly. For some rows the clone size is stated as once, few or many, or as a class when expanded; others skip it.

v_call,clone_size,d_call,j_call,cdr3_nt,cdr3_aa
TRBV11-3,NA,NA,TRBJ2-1,TGTGCCAGCAGTAGGGGCAATGAGCAGTTCTTC,CASSRGNEQFF
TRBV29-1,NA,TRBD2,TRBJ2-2,TGCAGCGTCTTCGGACTAGCGGGAGGGCCCGGGGAGCTGTTTTTT,CSVFGLAGGPGELFF
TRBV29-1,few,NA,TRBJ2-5,TGCAGCGTGAATAAACCGGGACGGACACAAGAGACCCAGTACTTC,CSVNKPGRTQETQYF
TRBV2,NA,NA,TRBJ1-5,TGTGCCAGCAGTGCCTCGGACAAAAGACATCAGCCCCAGCATTTT,CASSASDKRHQPQHF
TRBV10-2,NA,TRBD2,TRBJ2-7,TGCGCCAGCGGACTAGCGAGAAACGAGCAGTACTTC,CASGLARNEQYF
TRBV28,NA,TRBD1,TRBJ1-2,TGTGCCAGCAGGACCGGGACAGCGAACTATGGCTACACCTTC,CASRTGTANYGYTF
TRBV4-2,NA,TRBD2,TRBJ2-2,TGTGCCAGCAGTCGTGGGATAGCGAGCGGGATGGGCACCGGGGAGCTGTTTTTT,CASSRGIASGMGTGELFF
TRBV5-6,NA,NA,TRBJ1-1,TGTGCCAGCAGCTTGGGGGCAGGACCCTCGAACACTGAAGCTTTCTTT,CASSLGAGPSNTEAFF
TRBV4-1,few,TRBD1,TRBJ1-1,TGCGCCAGCAGCCAAAAACAGGGGGCGCGGACTGAAGCTTTCTTT,CASSQKQGARTEAFF
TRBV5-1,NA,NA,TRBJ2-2,TGCGCCAGCAGCTTTACGAGCGCGAACACCGGGGAGCTGTTTTTT,CASSFTSANTGELFF
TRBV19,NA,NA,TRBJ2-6,TGTGCCAGTAGTCTTAAAAACTCTGGGGCCAACGTCCTGACTTTC,CASSLKNSGANVLTF
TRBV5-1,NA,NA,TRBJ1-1,TGCGCCAGCAGCTTGGTTCCGGGACTGACTGAAGCTTTCTTT,CASSLVPGLTEAFF
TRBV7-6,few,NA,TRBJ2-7,TGTGCCAGCCTTAAACGGGACGAGCAGTACTTC,CASLKRDEQYF
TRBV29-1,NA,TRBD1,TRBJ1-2,TGCAGCGTTCGGGACAGGTCAAGGAACTATGGCTACACCTTC,CSVRDRSRNYGYTF
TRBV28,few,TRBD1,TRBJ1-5,TGTGCCAGCAGCACAGGGGACGGGGGCAATCAGCCCCAGCATTTT,CASSTGDGGNQPQHF
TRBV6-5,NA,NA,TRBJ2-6,TGTGCCAGCAGTTACCGGTCCTACTCTGGGGCCAACGTCCTGACTTTC,CASSYRSYSGANVLTF
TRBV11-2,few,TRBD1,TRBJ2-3,TGTGCCAGCAGCTTAGACAGGACAGGGGGCTTGGCAGATACGCAGTATTTT,CASSLDRTGGLADTQYF
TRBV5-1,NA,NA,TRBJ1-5,TGCGCCAGCAGGGCAGGGGCCTATAGCAATCAGCCCCAGCATTTT,CASRAGAYSNQPQHF
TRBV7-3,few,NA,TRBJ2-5,TGTGCCAGCAGCCCGGGGACGGGAGCGGGAGAGACCCAGTACTTC,CASSPGTGAGETQYF
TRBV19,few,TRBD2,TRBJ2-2,TGTGCCAGTAGTCGTCCGGGACTAGCGGGAGTAACCGGGGAGCTGTTTTTT,CASSRPGLAGVTGELFF
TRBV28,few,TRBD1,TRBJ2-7,TGTGCCAGCAGTAGACAGGGTCCCTACGAGCAGTACTTC,CASSRQGPYEQYF
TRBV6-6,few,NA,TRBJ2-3,TGTGCCAGCAGTTACCGGCGTGTCAGCTACACAGATACGCAGTATTTT,CASSYRRVSYTDTQYF
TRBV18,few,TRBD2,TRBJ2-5,TGTGCCAGCTCACCGTCTAGCGGGAGAGTAGAGACCCAGTACTTC,CASSPSSGRVETQYF
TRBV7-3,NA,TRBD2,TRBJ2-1,TGTGCCAGCAGCTCCACCGGGACTAGCGGGAGTAATGAGCAGTTCTTC,CASSSTGTSGSNEQFF
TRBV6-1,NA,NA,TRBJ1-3,TGTGCCAGCAGTGAAGTGTTGGCAGCCACCTCTGGAAACACCATATATTTT,CASSEVLAATSGNTIYF
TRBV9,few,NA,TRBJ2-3,TGTGCCAGCAGCCCAGTCGGCACAGATACGCAGTATTTT,CASSPVGTDTQYF
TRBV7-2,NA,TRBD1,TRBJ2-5,TGTGCCAGCAGCTTAGCAGGGACAGGGGAAGAGACCCAGTACTTC,CASSLAGTGEETQYF
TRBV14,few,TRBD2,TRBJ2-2,TGTGCCAGCAGCCGACTGTCTTGGGCTAGCGGGAGGAGATTTGCACCCGGGGAGCTGTTTTTT,CASSRLSWASGRRFAPGELFF
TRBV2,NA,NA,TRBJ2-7,TGTGCCAGCAGTGACGTTGAGGGTTACGTAAATTACGAGCAGTACTTC,CASSDVEGYVNYEQYF
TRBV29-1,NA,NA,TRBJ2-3,TGCAGCGTTGCCCGGGACGTAGATACGCAGTATTTT,CSVARDVDTQYF
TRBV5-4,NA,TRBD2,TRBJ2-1,TGTGCCAGCAGCCGTAGCGGGAGGGTCAACAATGAGCAGTTCTTC,CASSRSGRVNNEQFF
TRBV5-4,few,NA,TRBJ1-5,TGTGCCAGCAGCTTGGAGGGAAAGGAGCCCCAGCATTTT,CASSLEGKEPQHF
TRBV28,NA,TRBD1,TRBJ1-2,TGTGCCAGCAGTCCCGGGGACAGGTTCTATGGCTACACCTTC,CASSPGDRFYGYTF
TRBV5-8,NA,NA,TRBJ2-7,TGTGCCAGCAGCTTGGATTTTTCCAGGGACTACGAGCAGTACTTC,CASSLDFSRDYEQYF
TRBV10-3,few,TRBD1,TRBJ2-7,TGTGCCATCAGTGGGGCGCAGGGACAGGGGGCGGACGAGCAGTACTTC,CAISGAQGQGADEQYF
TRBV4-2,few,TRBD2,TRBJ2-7,TGTGCCAGCAGCCAAGTCCCCTCTAGCGGGAGCTACGAGCAGTACTTC,CASSQVPSSGSYEQYF
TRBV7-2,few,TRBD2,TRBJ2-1,TGTGCCAGCGGTCTCGGGGGGTCGACTGGCAATGAGCAGTTCTTC,CASGLGGSTGNEQFF
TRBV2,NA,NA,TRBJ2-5,TGTGCCAGCAGTAAACAGGGTACGGCGAAAGAGACCCAGTACTTC,CASSKQGTAKETQYF
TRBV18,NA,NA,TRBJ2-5,TGTGCCAGCTCAGCGGGACAGTCTCAAGAGACCCAGTACTTC,CASSAGQSQETQYF
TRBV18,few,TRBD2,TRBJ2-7,TGTGCCAGCTCACCAGGGACTAGCGGGAGGGCCGAAGAGCAGTACTTC,CASSPGTSGRAEEQYF
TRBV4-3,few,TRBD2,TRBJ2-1,TGCGCCAGCAGCCTCCAACCCGGGACTAGCGGGAGGAATGAGCAGTTCTTC,CASSLQPGTSGRNEQFF
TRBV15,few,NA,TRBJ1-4,TGTGCCACCAGCAGAAAAACTGGGACACGAGCGTTCGATGAAAAACTGTTTTTT,CATSRKTGTRAFDEKLFF
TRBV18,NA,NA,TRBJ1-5,TGTGCCAGCTCACAGGGGAATCAGCCCCAGCATTTT,CASSQGNQPQHF
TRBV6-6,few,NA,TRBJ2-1,TGTGCCAGCAGCCGCCAGGGTAATGAGCAGTTCTTC,CASSRQGNEQFF
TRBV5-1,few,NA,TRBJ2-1,TGCGCCAGCAGCTTGCCCGGGGCGGACGAGCAGTTCTTC,CASSLPGADEQFF
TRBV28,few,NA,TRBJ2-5,TGTGCCAGCAGTTCCGGAGTTCCTAGGGAGACCCAGTACTTC,CASSSGVPRETQYF
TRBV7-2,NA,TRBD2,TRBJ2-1,TGTGCCAGCAGCTTAACTCGCGGGAGTCTTAATGAGCAGTTCTTC,CASSLTRGSLNEQFF
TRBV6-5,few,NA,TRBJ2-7,TGTGCCAGCAGTTACTATTCTGGACCCTCCTACGAGCAGTACTTC,CASSYYSGPSYEQYF